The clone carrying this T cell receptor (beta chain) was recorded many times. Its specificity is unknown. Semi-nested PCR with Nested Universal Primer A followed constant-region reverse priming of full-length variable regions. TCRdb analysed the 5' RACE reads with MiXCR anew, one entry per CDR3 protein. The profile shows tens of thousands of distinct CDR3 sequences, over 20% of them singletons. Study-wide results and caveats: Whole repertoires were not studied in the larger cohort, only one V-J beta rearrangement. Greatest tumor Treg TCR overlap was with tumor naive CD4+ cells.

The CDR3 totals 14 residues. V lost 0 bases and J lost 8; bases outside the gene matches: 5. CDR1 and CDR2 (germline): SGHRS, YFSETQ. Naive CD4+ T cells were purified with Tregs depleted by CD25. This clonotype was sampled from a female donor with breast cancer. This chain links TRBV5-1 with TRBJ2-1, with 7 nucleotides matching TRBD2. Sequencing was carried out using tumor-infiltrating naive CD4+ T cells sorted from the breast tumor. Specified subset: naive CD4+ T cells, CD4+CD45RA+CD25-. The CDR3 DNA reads TGCGCCAGCAGCTTGGGTTACAGCGGGGATGAGCAGTTCTTC. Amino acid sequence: CASSLGYSGDEQFF.